One sample yielded the 5 T cell receptor beta chains listed below, sequenced in a study of CD8+ T cells in alopecia areata. After isolation, RNA underwent reverse transcription to generate cDNA as the sequencing template. Sequencing was performed with immunoSEQ multiplex PCR; in TCRdb, only in-frame clones are kept and a portion is missing. The table records approximately 150,000 clones, 50% to 60% of them present only once. Sequenced input: CD4+ T cells sorted from blood. These receptors were collected from a human donor in good health.

V and J are TRBV5-1 and TRBJ2-6; D is uncertain. The CDR3 extends over 16 amino acids. The V end was cut by 3 bases, the J end by 0 bases, with 10 bases between. CDR1 SGHRS and CDR2 YFSETQ come from the germline V gene. The DNA of the CDR3 is TGCGCCAGCAGCTACGTCTCGGGCTCTGGGGCCAACGTCCTGACTTTC. Protein sequence: CASSYVSGSGANVLTF.

The genes are TRBV6-6 and TRBJ2-4; D is undetermined. Germline-derived CDR1 and CDR2 are MNHNY and SVGAGI (reference sequence). The CDR3 totals 14 residues. V lost 4 bases to trimming and J lost 0 bases, with 7 bases between them. The CDR3 DNA follows: TGTGCCAGCAGTTCCCCACTAGCCAAAAACATTCAGTACTTC. Translating gives CASSSPLAKNIQYF.

This clone was detected ten times or more. This chain links TRBV28 with TRBJ2-5; perhaps TRBD2 as D (6 bases). Germline values: CDR1 MDHEN, CDR2 SYDVKM. The CDR3 is 11 residues long. V lost 4 bases to trimming and J lost 7 bases, with 7 bases between them. CDR3 loop: CASSSEGTQYF. DNA of the CDR3: TGTGCCAGCAGTTCGGAGGGGACCCAGTACTTC.

The chain joins TRBV6-1 to TRBJ2-3, with D tentatively TRBD1 or TRBD2 (5 bases each). CDR1 is MNHNS and CDR2 is SASEGT in the germline V gene. This CDR3 is built from 15 residues. V was clipped by 5 bases and J by 7 bases, with 19 bases between them. For the CDR3, the DNA is TGTGCCAGCAGTCCGGCCAGAGAGAGGGGAAATACGCAGTATTTT. Translated: CASSPARERGNTQYF.

V is TRBV7-2 and J is TRBJ2-2, with a weak D call TRBD1 (5 bases). Trimming removed 8 bases from V and 3 bases from J, with 13 bases in between. The CDR3 contains 14 residues. CDR1 SGHTA and CDR2 FQGNSA come from the germline V gene. In DNA, the CDR3 is TGTGCCAGCTCGGAACAGGTGGACACCGGGGAGCTGTTTTTT. It yields the protein CASSEQVDTGELFF.